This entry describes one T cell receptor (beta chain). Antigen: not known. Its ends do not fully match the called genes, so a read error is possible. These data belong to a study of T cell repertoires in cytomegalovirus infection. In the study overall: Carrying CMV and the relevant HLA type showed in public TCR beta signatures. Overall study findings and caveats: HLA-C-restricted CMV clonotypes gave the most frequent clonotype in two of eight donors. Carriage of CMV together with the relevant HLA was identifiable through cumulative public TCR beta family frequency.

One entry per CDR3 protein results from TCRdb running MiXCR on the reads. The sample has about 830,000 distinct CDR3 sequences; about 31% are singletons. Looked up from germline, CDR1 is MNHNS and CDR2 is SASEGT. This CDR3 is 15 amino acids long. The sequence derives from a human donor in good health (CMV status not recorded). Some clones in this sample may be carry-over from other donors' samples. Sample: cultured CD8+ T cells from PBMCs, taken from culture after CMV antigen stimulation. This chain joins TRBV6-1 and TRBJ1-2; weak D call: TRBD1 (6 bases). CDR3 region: CASSEGGAINYGYTF. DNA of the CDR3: TGTGCCAGCAGCGAAGGGGGGGCTATTAACTATGGCTACACCTTC.